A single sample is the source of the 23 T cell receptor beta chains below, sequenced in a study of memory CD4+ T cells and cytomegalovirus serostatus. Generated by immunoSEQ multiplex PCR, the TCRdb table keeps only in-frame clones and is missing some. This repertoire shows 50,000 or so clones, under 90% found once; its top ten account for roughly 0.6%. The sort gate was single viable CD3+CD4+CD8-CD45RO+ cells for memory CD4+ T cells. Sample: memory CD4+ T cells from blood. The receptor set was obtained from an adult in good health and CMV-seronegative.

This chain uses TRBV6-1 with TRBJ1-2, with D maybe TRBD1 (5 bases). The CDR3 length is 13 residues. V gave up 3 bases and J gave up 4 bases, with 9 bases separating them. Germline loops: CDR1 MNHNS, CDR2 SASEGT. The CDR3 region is CASSDLGVYGYTF. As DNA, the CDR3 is TGTGCCAGCAGTGACCTGGGGGTCTATGGCTACACCTTC.

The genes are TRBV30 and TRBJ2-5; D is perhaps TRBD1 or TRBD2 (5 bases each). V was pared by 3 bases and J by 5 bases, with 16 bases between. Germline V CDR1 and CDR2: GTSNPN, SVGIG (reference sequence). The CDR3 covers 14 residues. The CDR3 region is CAWRGDVGLETQYF. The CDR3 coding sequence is TGTGCCTGGAGAGGGGACGTGGGCTTGGAGACCCAGTACTTC.

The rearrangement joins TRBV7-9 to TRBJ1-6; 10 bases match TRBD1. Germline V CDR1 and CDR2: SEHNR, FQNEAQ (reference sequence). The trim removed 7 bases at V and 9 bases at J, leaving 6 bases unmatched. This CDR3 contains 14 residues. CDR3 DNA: TGTGCCAGCACTGGACAGGGGGAAGGTTCACCCCTCCACTTT. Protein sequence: CASTGQGEGSPLHF.

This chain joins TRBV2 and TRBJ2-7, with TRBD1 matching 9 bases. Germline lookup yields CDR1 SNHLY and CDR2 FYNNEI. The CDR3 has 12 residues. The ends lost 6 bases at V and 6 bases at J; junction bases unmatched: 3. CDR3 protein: CASRGTGIEQYF. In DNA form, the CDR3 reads TGTGCCAGCAGAGGGACAGGGATCGAGCAGTACTTC.

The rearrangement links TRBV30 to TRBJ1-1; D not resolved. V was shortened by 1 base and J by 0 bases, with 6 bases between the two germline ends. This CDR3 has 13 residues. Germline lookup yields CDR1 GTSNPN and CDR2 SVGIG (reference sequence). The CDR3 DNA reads TGTGCCTGGAGTGGCTTAATGAACACTGAAGCTTTCTTT. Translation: CAWSGLMNTEAFF.

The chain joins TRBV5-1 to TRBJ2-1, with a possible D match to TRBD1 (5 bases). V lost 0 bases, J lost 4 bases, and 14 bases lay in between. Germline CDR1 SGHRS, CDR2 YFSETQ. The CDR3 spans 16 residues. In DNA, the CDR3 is TGCGCCAGCAGCTTGGCGATGCTTACAGGTTACAATGAGCAGTTCTTC. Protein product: CASSLAMLTGYNEQFF. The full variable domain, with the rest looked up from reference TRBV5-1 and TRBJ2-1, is KAGVTQTPRYLIKTRGQQVTLSCSPISGHRSVSWYQQTPGQGLQFLFEYFSETQRNKGNFPGRFSGRQFSNSRSEMNVSTLELGDSALYLCASSLAMLTGYNEQFFGPGTRLTVL.

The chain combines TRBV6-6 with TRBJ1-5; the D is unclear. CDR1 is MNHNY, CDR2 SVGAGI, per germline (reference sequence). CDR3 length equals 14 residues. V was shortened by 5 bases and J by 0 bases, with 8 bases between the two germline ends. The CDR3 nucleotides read TGTGCCAGCAGTGTAACAAATAGCAATCAGCCCCAGCATTTT. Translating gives CASSVTNSNQPQHF.

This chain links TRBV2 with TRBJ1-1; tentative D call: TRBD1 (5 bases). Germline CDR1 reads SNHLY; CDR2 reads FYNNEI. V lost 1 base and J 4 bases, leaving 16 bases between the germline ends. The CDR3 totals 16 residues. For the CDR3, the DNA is TGTGCCAGCAGTGAAGAGGAGGGCAGGGTTGGCACTGAAGCTTTCTTT. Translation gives CASSEEEGRVGTEAFF.

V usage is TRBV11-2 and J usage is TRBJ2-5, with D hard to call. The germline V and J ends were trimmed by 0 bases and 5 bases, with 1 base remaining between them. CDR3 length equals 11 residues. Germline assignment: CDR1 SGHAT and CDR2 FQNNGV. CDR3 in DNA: TGTGCCAGCAGCTTAGATGAGACCCAGTACTTC. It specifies CASSLDETQYF.

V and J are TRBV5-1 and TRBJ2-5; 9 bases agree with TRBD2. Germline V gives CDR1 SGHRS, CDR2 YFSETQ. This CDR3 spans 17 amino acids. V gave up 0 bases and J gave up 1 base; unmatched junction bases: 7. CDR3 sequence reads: CASSLATSGSSQETQYF. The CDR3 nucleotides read TGCGCCAGCAGCTTGGCTACTAGCGGGTCGTCCCAAGAGACCCAGTACTTC.

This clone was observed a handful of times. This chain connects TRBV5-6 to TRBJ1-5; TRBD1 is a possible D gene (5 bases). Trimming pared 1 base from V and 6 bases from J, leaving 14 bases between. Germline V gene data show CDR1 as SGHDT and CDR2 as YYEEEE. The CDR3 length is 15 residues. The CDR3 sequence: CASSLLRGDPQPQHF. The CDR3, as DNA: TGTGCCAGCAGCTTGTTGAGGGGCGATCCTCAGCCCCAGCATTTT.

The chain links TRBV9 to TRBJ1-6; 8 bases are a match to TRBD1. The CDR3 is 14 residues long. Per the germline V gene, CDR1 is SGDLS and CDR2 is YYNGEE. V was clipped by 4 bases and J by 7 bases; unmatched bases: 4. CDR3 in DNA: TGTGCCAGCAGCTCCCGGACAGGGAATTCACCCCTCCACTTT. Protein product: CASSSRTGNSPLHF.

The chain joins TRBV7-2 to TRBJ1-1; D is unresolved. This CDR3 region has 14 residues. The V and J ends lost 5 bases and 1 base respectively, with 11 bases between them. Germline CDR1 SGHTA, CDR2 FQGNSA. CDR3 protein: CASSTVGSNTEAFF. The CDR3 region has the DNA TGTGCCAGCAGCACAGTGGGGTCGAACACTGAAGCTTTCTTT.

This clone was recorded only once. The CDR3 region is CSVGGGATNEKLFF. CDR3 sequence (DNA): TGCAGCGTTGGGGGGGGTGCAACTAATGAAAAACTGTTTTTT. The rearrangement joins TRBV29-1 to TRBJ1-4; D perhaps matches TRBD1 (5 bases). V shed 4 bases and J shed 0 bases, with 9 bases lying between them. CDR3 size: 14 residues. Germline V gives CDR1 SQVTM, CDR2 ANQGSEA.

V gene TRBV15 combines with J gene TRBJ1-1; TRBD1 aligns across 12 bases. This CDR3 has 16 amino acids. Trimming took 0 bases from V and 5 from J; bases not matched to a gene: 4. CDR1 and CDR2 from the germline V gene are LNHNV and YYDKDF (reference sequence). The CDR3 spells CATSRDMGQGATEAFF. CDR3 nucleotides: TGTGCCACCAGCAGAGATATGGGACAGGGGGCAACTGAAGCTTTCTTT.

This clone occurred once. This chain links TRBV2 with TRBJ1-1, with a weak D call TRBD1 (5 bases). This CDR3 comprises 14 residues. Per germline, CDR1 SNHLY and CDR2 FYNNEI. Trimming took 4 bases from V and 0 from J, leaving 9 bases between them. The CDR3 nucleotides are TGTGCCAGCAGTGCGGGACGGTTGAACACTGAAGCTTTCTTT. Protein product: CASSAGRLNTEAFF.

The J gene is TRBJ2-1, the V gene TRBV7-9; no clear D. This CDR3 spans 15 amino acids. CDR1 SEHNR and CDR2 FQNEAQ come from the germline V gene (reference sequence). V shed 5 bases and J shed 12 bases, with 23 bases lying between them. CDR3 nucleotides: TGTGCCAGCAGCCCCCATACGGGTTCGAAAGGTCGGCAGTTCTTC. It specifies CASSPHTGSKGRQFF.

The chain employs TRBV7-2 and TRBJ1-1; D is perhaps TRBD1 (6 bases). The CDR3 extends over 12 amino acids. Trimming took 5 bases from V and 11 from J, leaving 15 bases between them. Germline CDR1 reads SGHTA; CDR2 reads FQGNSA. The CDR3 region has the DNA TGTGCCAGCAGCCCCGACAGGAATAGGGCTTTCTTT. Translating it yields CASSPDRNRAFF.

CDR3: CASSLVTGGSEAFF. DNA of the CDR3: TGCGCCAGCAGCTTGGTTACAGGGGGGTCTGAAGCTTTCTTT. This chain links TRBV5-1 with TRBJ1-1; TRBD1 matches at 8 bases. This CDR3 is 14 amino acids long. Germline values: CDR1 SGHRS, CDR2 YFSETQ. After removal of 0 bases from V and 6 bases from J, the junction contained 4 bases not matched to a gene.

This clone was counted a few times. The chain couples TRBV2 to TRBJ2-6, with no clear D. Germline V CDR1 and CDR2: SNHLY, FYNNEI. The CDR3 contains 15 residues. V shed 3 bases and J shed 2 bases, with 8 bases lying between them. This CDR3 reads CASSDFSAGANVLTF. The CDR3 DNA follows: TGTGCCAGCAGTGATTTCAGTGCTGGGGCCAACGTCCTGACTTTC. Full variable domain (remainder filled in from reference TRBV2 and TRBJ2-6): EPEVTQTPSHQVTQMGQEVILRCVPISNHLYFYWYRQILGQKVEFLVSFYNNEISEKSEIFDDQFSVERPDGSNFTLKIRSTKLEDSAMYFCASSDFSAGANVLTFGAGSRLTVL.

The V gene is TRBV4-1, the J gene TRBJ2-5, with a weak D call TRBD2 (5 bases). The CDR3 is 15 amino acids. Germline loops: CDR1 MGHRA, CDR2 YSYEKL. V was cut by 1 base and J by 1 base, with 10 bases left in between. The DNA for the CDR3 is TGCGCCAGCAGCCAAGTACTAGGGAGCCAAGAGACCCAGTACTTC. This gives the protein CASSQVLGSQETQYF.

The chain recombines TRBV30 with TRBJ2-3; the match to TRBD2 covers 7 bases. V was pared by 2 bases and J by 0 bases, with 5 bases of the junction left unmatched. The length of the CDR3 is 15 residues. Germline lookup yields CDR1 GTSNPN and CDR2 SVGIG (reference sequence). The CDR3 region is CAWSLASGSTDTQYF. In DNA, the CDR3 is TGTGCCTGGAGTTTGGCTAGCGGCAGCACAGATACGCAGTATTTT.

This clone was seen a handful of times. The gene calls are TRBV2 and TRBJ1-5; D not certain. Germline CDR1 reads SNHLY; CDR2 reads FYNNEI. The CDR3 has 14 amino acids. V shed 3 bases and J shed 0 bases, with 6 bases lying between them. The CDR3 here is CASSDRPSNQPQHF. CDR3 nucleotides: TGTGCCAGCAGTGACAGACCTAGCAATCAGCCCCAGCATTTT.